Detailed here is one T cell receptor (beta chain). Its cognate antigen is unknown. Clones were read by immunoSEQ multiplex PCR, and TCRdb kept only the in-frame ones, dropping some. This sample has 250,000 to 300,000 clones, with around 93% found just once. This sample was included in a study of T cell responses to AZD1222 COVID-19 vaccine. This CDR3 region has 14 residues. In germline, CDR1 is MDHEN, CDR2 SYDVKM. The V and J ends lost 6 bases and 11 bases, in that order; junction bases with no gene match: 12. Study-wide findings and caveats: Unmutated variant regions are reportedly targeted by nearly half of spike-specific TCRs.

This material consisted of peripheral blood, taken 28 days after the second AZD1222 dose. This clonotype originated in an adult who received the AZD1222 COVID-19 vaccine. V gene TRBV28 combines with J gene TRBJ1-5, with TRBD1 identical over 8 bases. The CDR3 loop reads CASRTGAAPWAQHF. In DNA, the CDR3 is TGTGCCAGCAGGACAGGGGCCGCCCCATGGGCCCAGCATTTT.